The 28 T cell receptor beta chains given below trace back to one sample, sequenced in a study of cytomegalovirus exposure and HLA in healthy donors (dated by TCRdb to about 2017). The library came from the immunoSEQ multiplex PCR assay. For the multiplex PCR, a mixture combining 60 forward primers for TCR Vbeta segments and 13 reverse primers for TCR Jbeta segments was used. This immuneACCESS table, as held by TCRdb, lists in-frame sequences with V and J called but not all clones. Of the missing ones, under half trace to an unresolved V gene in checked studies; the others have no known cause. The sample table holds more than 150,000 clones, of which under 80% were seen once. Under 2.5% of the sample is held by the ten biggest clonotypes. The specimen sequenced was PBMCs. The receptor source for this set is a woman aged 30 to 39 in good health and CMV-seropositive.

J is TRBJ1-2 and V is TRBV5-8, with D possibly TRBD1 on 5 matching bases. The germline V gene encodes CDR1 SGHTS and CDR2 YDEGEE. Trimming removed 0 bases at V and 4 bases at J, with 10 bases between. The CDR3 extends over 14 amino acids. The CDR3 nucleotides are TGTGCCAGCAGCTTGGGGGCAGGGCCCTATGGCTACACCTTC. Translation gives CASSLGAGPYGYTF.

The genes are TRBV6-1 and TRBJ2-3; TRBD1 matches 9 bases. Germline lookup yields CDR1 MNHNS and CDR2 SASEGT. CDR3 length equals 15 residues. V shed 4 bases and J 3 bases; nucleotides not matched to a gene: 5. This chain's CDR3 is CASSGRDRVTDTQYF. CDR3 in DNA: TGTGCCAGCAGTGGAAGGGACAGGGTGACAGATACGCAGTATTTT.

A remark on this clone: The junction does not match germline at one end; this may be a read error. This rearrangement joins TRBV15 to TRBJ2-4; a possible D gene is TRBD1 (5 bases). This CDR3 has 16 residues. CDR1 and CDR2 (germline): LNHNV, YYDKDF (reference sequence). The CDR3 coding sequence is TGTGCCACCAGCAGTGCCCCCCAGGGTGGCAAAAACAGTCAGTACTTC. Protein: CATSSAPQGGKNSQYF.

V and J are TRBV4-3 and TRBJ1-1; 7 nucleotides line up with TRBD1. J gave up 6 bases and V 0 bases, and 10 bases lay outside the gene matches. CDR3 length equals 16 residues. Germline V lookup: CDR1 LGHNA, CDR2 YSLEER. This chain's CDR3 is CASSQDRRQGDAEAFF. For the CDR3, the DNA is TGCGCCAGCAGCCAAGATCGACGACAGGGTGACGCTGAAGCTTTCTTT.

This clone was seen only a few times. This chain joins TRBV6-5 and TRBJ1-3; a weak D match, TRBD1 (5 bases). This CDR3 has 14 amino acids. From germline, CDR1 is MNHEY and CDR2 SVGAGI. The V and J ends lost 6 bases and 4 bases respectively, with 13 bases between them. The CDR3 region has the DNA TGTGCCAGCAGACCCCCGGGGGGGGGAAACACCATATATTTT. Its protein is CASRPPGGGNTIYF.

The table lists this clone with a count of one. The J gene is TRBJ2-7, the V gene TRBV28; TRBD2 might be the D (5 bases). This CDR3 has 11 amino acids. Germline CDR1 reads MDHEN; CDR2 reads SYDVKM. Trimming stripped 3 bases from V and 5 bases from J, with 5 bases between. CDR3 nucleotide sequence: TGTGCCAGCAGTTTGGGAGACGAGCAGTACTTC. Encoded protein: CASSLGDEQYF.

DNA of the CDR3: TGCGCCAGCAGCTACGGGACTAGCGGGGGGCAAGCCTACGAGCAGTACTTC. Its protein is CASSYGTSGGQAYEQYF. The rearrangement joins TRBV4-3 to TRBJ2-7; 15 bases are a match to TRBD2. J was trimmed by 2 bases and V by 5 bases; bases with no gene match: 7. The CDR3 consists of 17 residues. Looked up from germline, CDR1 is LGHNA and CDR2 is YSLEER.

The gene calls are TRBV6-5 and TRBJ1-5, with a weak D call TRBD1 (5 bases). This CDR3 region has 15 residues. V dropped 6 bases and J dropped 1 base, with 13 bases sitting between them. CDR1 is MNHEY and CDR2 is SVGAGI in the germline V gene. The CDR3 loop is CASRPTEGSNQPQHF. The CDR3 DNA reads TGTGCCAGCAGGCCGACAGAAGGGAGCAATCAGCCCCAGCATTTT.

The rearrangement joins TRBV7-2 to TRBJ2-3; D might be TRBD2 (6 bases). The germline V and J ends were trimmed by 5 bases and 3 bases, with 9 bases remaining between them. Germline CDR1 and CDR2: SGHTA and FQGNSA. CDR3 length equals 13 residues. This chain's CDR3 is CASSAAGTDTQYF. The CDR3 nucleotides are TGTGCCAGCAGCGCCGCGGGGACAGATACGCAGTATTTT.

This chain connects TRBV4-3 to TRBJ1-2; 8 nucleotides agree with TRBD1. CDR3 length: 15 amino acids. Germline values: CDR1 LGHNA, CDR2 YSLEER. V dropped 0 bases and J dropped 4; count of bases not matched to a gene: 4. CDR3 DNA sequence: TGCGCCAGCAGCCAAGATGCAGGGGGCGGCTATGGCTACACCTTC. It translates to CASSQDAGGGYGYTF.

The V call is TRBV5-6, the J call TRBJ1-4; no clear D gene. In germline, CDR1 is SGHDT, CDR2 YYEEEE. Trimming shortened V by 2 bases and J by 8 bases, and 22 bases separated the two germline ends. This CDR3 is built from 17 residues. The CDR3 nucleotides are TGTGCCAGCAGCTTATTTGGACTTAGGGAATTGGAAGAAAAACTGTTTTTT. This codes for CASSLFGLRELEEKLFF. Based on the CDR3 plus reference TRBV5-6 and TRBJ1-4, the full variable domain is DAGVTQSPTHLIKTRGQQVTLRCSPKSGHDTVSWYQQALGQGPQFIFQYYEEEERQRGNFPDRFSGHQFPNYSSELNVNALLLGDSALYLCASSLFGLRELEEKLFFGSGTQLSVL.

This clone has just one count. The chain combines TRBV7-9 with TRBJ2-1; maybe TRBD1 (7 bases). Germline CDR1 reads SEHNR; CDR2 reads FQNEAQ (reference sequence). The CDR3 is 15 amino acids. V was trimmed by 4 bases and J by 1 base, leaving 11 bases between them. The CDR3 DNA reads TGTGCCAGCAGCTCAGGGGGGTTTTCCTACAATGAGCAGTTCTTC. Translating gives CASSSGGFSYNEQFF. The variable domain in full, completed from reference TRBV7-9 and TRBJ2-1, reads DTGVSQNPRHKITKRGQNVTFRCDPISEHNRLYWYRQTLGQGPEFLTYFQNEAQLEKSRLLSDRFSAERPKGSFSTLEIQRTEQGDSAMYLCASSSGGFSYNEQFFGPGTRLTVL.

Points on this clone: Distinct nucleotide sequences in the sample also encode this CDR3. This chain links TRBV7-8 with TRBJ1-2, with D possibly matching TRBD1 (6 bases). The CDR3 is 13 amino acids. V lost 6 bases, J lost 7 bases, and 15 bases lay in between. Per the germline V gene, CDR1 is SGHVS and CDR2 is FQNEAQ. CDR3 DNA: TGTGCCAGCAGTCATGGGGGCTCGGGTGGCTACACCTTC. Its protein product is CASSHGGSGGYTF. Full variable domain (rest looked up from reference TRBV7-8 and TRBJ1-2): GAGVSQSPRYKVAKRGQDVALRCDPISGHVSLFWYQQALGQGPEFLTYFQNEAQLDKSGLPSDRFFAERPEGSVSTLKIQRTQQEDSAVYLCASSHGGSGGYTFGSGTRLTVV.

The rearrangement links TRBV2 to TRBJ1-6; D gene unclear. CDR1 and CDR2 from the germline V gene are SNHLY and FYNNEI. V was pared by 6 bases and J by 14 bases, with 11 bases between. The CDR3 is 11 residues long. The CDR3 is CASSPHFALHF. As DNA, the CDR3 is TGTGCCAGCAGCCCCCATTTTGCCCTCCACTTT.

The CDR3 protein is CSVEGGYRTDTQYF. The CDR3 DNA is TGCAGCGTTGAAGGCGGATACCGAACAGATACGCAGTATTTT. The chain links TRBV29-1 to TRBJ2-3; the D is unclear. The germline CDR1 and CDR2 sequences are SQVTM and ANQGSEA. The V gene lost 1 base and the J gene lost 3 bases, with 11 bases spanning the gap. This CDR3 has 14 amino acids.

The rearrangement links TRBV28 to TRBJ1-5, with TRBD1 matching over 8 bases. The CDR3 spans 16 residues. V trimming: 6 bases; J trimming: 5 bases; junction bases outside the gene matches: 12. In germline, CDR1 is MDHEN, CDR2 SYDVKM. CDR3 loop: CASSPRGQGDYQPQHF. The CDR3 DNA reads as TGTGCCAGCAGCCCCAGAGGACAGGGAGACTATCAGCCCCAGCATTTT.

The V and J genes are TRBV5-4 and TRBJ2-7; the D gene is possibly TRBD1 (5 bases). The CDR3 spans 14 residues. V gave up 1 base and J gave up 3 bases, with 11 bases separating them. The germline V gene encodes CDR1 SGHNT and CDR2 YYREEE (reference sequence). Here the CDR3 DNA reads TGTGCCAGCAGCTTGTACCAGGGTAACTACGAGCAGTACTTC. Translation: CASSLYQGNYEQYF.

The genes are TRBV4-3 and TRBJ2-5, with D possibly being TRBD2 (6 bases). Germline-derived CDR1 and CDR2 are LGHNA and YSLEER. Trimming pared 0 bases from V and 10 bases from J, leaving 12 bases between. The CDR3 is 13 residues long. The CDR3 protein is CASSQDGGTNQYF. CDR3 nucleotides: TGCGCCAGCAGCCAAGATGGGGGGACGAACCAGTACTTC.

The chain couples TRBV28 to TRBJ1-2; 9 bases map to TRBD1. CDR3 length equals 16 residues. Per the germline V gene, CDR1 is MDHEN and CDR2 is SYDVKM. J gave up 2 bases and V 6 bases, and 10 bases lay outside the gene matches. The CDR3, as DNA: TGTGCCAGCAGATGGACCGGGACAGGGTTGAACTATGGCTACACCTTC. This sequence encodes CASRWTGTGLNYGYTF.

Regarding this clone: Sequence at one end of the junction differs from germline and may be a read error. The chain is built from TRBV7-9 and TRBJ2-1, with 7 bases fitting TRBD2. The CDR3 loop spans 15 amino acids. Germline loops: CDR1 SEHNR, CDR2 FQNEAQ (reference sequence). CDR3 sequence reads: CSSSLRRGGYNEQFF. The DNA of the CDR3 is TGTTCCAGCAGCTTACGGAGGGGAGGGTACAATGAGCAGTTCTTC.

This clone was counted between two and nine times. CDR3 bases: TGTGCCAGCAGCTTGTGGGAGAGCTCCTACGAGCAGTACTTC. It encodes CASSLWESSYEQYF. The chain couples TRBV5-5 to TRBJ2-7; perhaps TRBD2 as D (5 bases). Trimming pared 1 base from V and 0 bases from J, leaving 8 bases between. Germline CDR1 and CDR2: SGHKS and YYEKEE (reference sequence). There are 14 residues in the CDR3. The variable domain in full, with the rest retrieved from reference TRBV5-5 and TRBJ2-7, is DAGVTQSPTHLIKTRGQQVTLRCSPISGHKSVSWYQQVLGQGPQFIFQYYEKEERGRGNFPDRFSARQFPNYSSELNVNALLLGDSALYLCASSLWESSYEQYFGPGTRLTVT.

The chain has TRBV7-9 and TRBJ1-3; 7 bases fit TRBD1. Germline values: CDR1 SEHNR, CDR2 FQNEAQ (reference sequence). The CDR3 length is 14 residues. The V segment lost 5 bases and the J segment 3 bases; nucleotides outside the gene matches: 4. CDR3 nucleotides: TGTGCCAGCAGCATCACAGGGGTTGGAAACACCATATATTTT. Translation gives CASSITGVGNTIYF.

The V gene is TRBV7-9, the J gene TRBJ2-3, with 9 bases fitting TRBD2. Losses at the gene ends were 5 bases for V and 4 bases for J; bases not matched to a gene: 10. Germline V lookup: CDR1 SEHNR, CDR2 FQNEAQ (reference sequence). This CDR3 region has 16 residues. CDR3 DNA sequence: TGTGCCAGCAGCCCCGGGACTAGCCGAGGGGCAGATACGCAGTATTTT. Protein product: CASSPGTSRGADTQYF.

The CDR3 loop is CASSFQTISYEQYF. Here the CDR3 DNA reads TGTGCCAGCAGCTTCCAGACAATTTCCTACGAGCAGTACTTC. This sequence joins TRBV7-9 and TRBJ2-7; no clear D. CDR1 and CDR2 (germline): SEHNR, FQNEAQ (reference sequence). The CDR3 totals 14 residues. V lost 3 bases and J 1 base, leaving 10 bases between the germline ends. Full variable domain (remainder filled in from reference TRBV7-9 and TRBJ2-7): DTGVSQNPRHKITKRGQNVTFRCDPISEHNRLYWYRQTLGQGPEFLTYFQNEAQLEKSRLLSDRFSAERPKGSFSTLEIQRTEQGDSAMYLCASSFQTISYEQYFGPGTRLTVT.

This clone has only one observation. CDR3 nucleotides: TGTGCCAGCAGCCGACAGAGTCGCGGACAGGGAGTCACCGGGGAGCTGTTTTTT. Protein sequence: CASSRQSRGQGVTGELFF. The chain combines TRBV14 with TRBJ2-2, with 8 bases lining up with TRBD1. The CDR3 extends over 18 amino acids. The J segment lost 4 bases and the V segment lost 4 bases, leaving 14 bases of the junction unmatched. The V gene's germline CDR1 is SGHDN and CDR2 FVKESK.

V is TRBV6-5 and J is TRBJ2-5; TRBD2 matches at 8 bases. With the DNA end fitting TRBJ2-7 better, the J assignment may be wrong. The CDR3 consists of 14 residues. Germline V gene data show CDR1 as MNHEY and CDR2 as SVGAGI. CDR3 loop: CASSRGGLGSEQYF. The CDR3 DNA is TGTGCCAGCAGTCGCGGGGGGCTCGGATCCGAGCAGTACTTC.

The V call is TRBV11-3, the J call TRBJ2-5; 7 bases align to TRBD1. CDR1 is SGHNT and CDR2 is YENEEA in the germline V gene. The ends lost 6 bases at V and 5 bases at J; junction bases unmatched: 9. The CDR3 is 14 residues long. CDR3 in amino acids: CASRPRTGRETQYF. The CDR3 DNA is TGTGCCAGCAGGCCCCGGACAGGCAGGGAGACCCAGTACTTC.

The chain carries TRBV6-4 and TRBJ2-7, with TRBD2 as a possible D gene (6 bases). From germline, CDR1 is MRHNA and CDR2 SNTAGT. Trimming took off 3 bases at V and 6 bases at J, with 15 bases between the two ends. The CDR3 runs 14 residues. The CDR3 protein is CASSEVGFGGEQYF. As DNA, the CDR3 is TGTGCCAGCAGTGAGGTGGGGTTCGGGGGCGAGCAGTACTTC.